This is a list of T cell receptor beta chains from one sample in a study of cytomegalovirus exposure and HLA in healthy donors. The table came from immunoSEQ multiplex PCR; TCRdb's copy has only in-frame clones and leaves some out. This table holds about 130,000 clones, 90% to 95% found once. The specimen was PBMCs. The receptors originated from a woman aged 18-29 years in good health and CMV-seronegative. CDR3s leave out the opening cysteine and the closing phenylalanine or tryptophan. D genes are given only for firm matches. Some rows mark clone size as missing; the rest say once, few, many or name a class of expanded clone.

v_call	j_call	clone_size	d_call	cdr3_aa
TRBV19	TRBJ1-5	-	-	ASSPGYQPQH
TRBV30	TRBJ1-1	-	-	AWSVDSSNTEAF
TRBV5-1	TRBJ1-2	-	-	ASSLPSTANYGYT
TRBV6-1	TRBJ2-3	-	-	ASSGREYTDTQY
TRBV19	TRBJ2-5	-	TRBD1	ASSRRQGGPETQY
TRBV6-5	TRBJ1-5	-	TRBD1	ASSRGHRGKPQH
TRBV6-6	TRBJ2-5	-	-	ASSYSRQETQY
TRBV19	TRBJ1-4	-	-	ASSIIREEVF
TRBV19	TRBJ2-2	-	TRBD1	ASSLDRVTSTGELF
TRBV11-2	TRBJ2-1	-	-	ASSVTVDRGQF
TRBV9	TRBJ2-7	-	-	ASSVDPDTTYEQY
TRBV6-1	TRBJ1-5	-	TRBD1	ASSATGLRQPQH
TRBV6-1	TRBJ2-3	-	TRBD2	ASSESLAGSFRTQY
TRBV6-1	TRBJ1-2	-	-	ASSAGTDHYGYT
TRBV7-8	TRBJ2-7	-	TRBD1	ASSPERGTGPNEQY
TRBV30	TRBJ2-7	-	-	ARDGQFAYEQY
TRBV27	TRBJ2-1	-	TRBD2	ASSSGLAGGSSYNEQF
TRBV29-1	TRBJ1-5	-	TRBD1	SVTPGGSNQPQH
TRBV30	TRBJ2-2	-	-	AWSVFAGELF
TRBV7-3	TRBJ1-1	-	-	ASSRAGNTEAF
TRBV20-1	TRBJ2-1	-	-	SAKLGLLF
TRBV6-1	TRBJ1-3	-	-	ASSVPPGGGGGNTIY
TRBV9	TRBJ2-3	-	TRBD2	ASSVGIAGKGDTQY
TRBV5-5	TRBJ1-5	-	-	ASSLGQTIQPQH
TRBV5-1	TRBJ1-1	few	-	ASKTTGRPSGNTEAF
TRBV28	TRBJ2-4	once	-	ASSLGQPKNIQY
TRBV5-1	TRBJ1-2	-	-	ASSPDGGGLYGYT
TRBV5-1	TRBJ2-1	-	TRBD1	ASSTGTVYNEQF
TRBV4-1	TRBJ2-1	-	TRBD1	ASSPLTGTEIFSYNEQF
TRBV15	TRBJ1-1	-	TRBD1	ATSRDRFLAF
TRBV29-1	TRBJ1-1	-	-	SVGAGVIGTEAF